Here is one T cell receptor beta chain with its context. Original handling: From reference gene primer amplification, estimates of nucleated cell counts were derived. Profiling relied on immunoSEQ multiplex PCR, and the TCRdb table lists in-frame clones only, not all of them. The D gene and trimming were derived from the DNA, and the V and J assignments and clone size from that table. The table shows roughly 120,000 clones, with about 89% occurring only once. This sample was included in a study of blood T cell repertoires in COVID-19. Study-wide background: Acute and convalescent COVID-19 specimens originated in the United States, Italy and Spain. PBMCs, B-cell-depleted T cells, or T cells provided the cDNA or gDNA that made up the material.

CDR3 length: 15 amino acids. Germline-derived CDR1 and CDR2 are LGHDT and YNNKEL (reference sequence). Trimming pared 4 bases from V and 0 bases from J, leaving 11 bases between. The sequencing input was peripheral blood. This receptor was taken from a man aged 40-55 years with acute or convalescent COVID-19. The rearrangement joins TRBV3-1 (or the pseudogene TRBV3-2) to TRBJ2-3, with a possible D match to TRBD2 (7 bases). The CDR3 protein is CASSLRGPSTDTQYF. The CDR3 nucleotides read TGTGCCAGCAGCCTGCGGGGGCCAAGCACAGATACGCAGTATTTT.